The 19 T cell receptor beta chains below come from one sample, sequenced in a study of T cell responses to AZD1222 COVID-19 vaccine. The protocol was immunoSEQ multiplex PCR, while the TCRdb copy is restricted to in-frame clones and leaves out a portion. The sample lists 150,000 or so clones, 93% occurring once. The sample consisted of peripheral blood, taken on day 0 of AZD1222 vaccination. The receptors shown here come from an adult in good health.

As concerns this clone: The junction does not match germline at one end; this may be a read error. This chain uses TRBV12-3 or TRBV12-4 with TRBJ1-2, with a tentative D call TRBD1 (5 bases). CDR3 length equals 12 residues. The CDR3, as DNA: TGTGCCAGCAGTTTTGGGGGGACCCTTTTCTCCTTC. Translated, it gives CASSFGGTLFSF.

This clone was detected only once. J is TRBJ1-2 and V is TRBV6-2 or TRBV6-3; 8 bases match TRBD1. Unmatched junction bases numbered 7, after V lost 6 bases and J lost 1 base. The CDR3 has 15 residues. The germline V gene has CDR1 MNHEY and CDR2 SVGEGT. For the CDR3, the DNA is TGTGCCAGCAGCAGACCGGGACAGGTTAACTATGGCTACACCTTC. Translating gives CASSRPGQVNYGYTF.

The chain joins TRBV2 to TRBJ1-1; tentative D call: TRBD1 (5 bases). The CDR3 contains 13 residues. V shed 7 bases and J shed 3 bases, with 12 bases lying between them. Germline loops: CDR1 SNHLY, CDR2 FYNNEI. CDR3 sequence: CASNTRADTEAFF. In DNA form, the CDR3 reads TGTGCCAGCAATACCAGGGCCGACACTGAAGCTTTCTTT.

This sequence joins TRBV19 and TRBJ2-5; 10 nucleotides line up with TRBD2. Germline V lookup: CDR1 LNHDA, CDR2 SQIVND (reference sequence). This CDR3 comprises 15 residues. The ends lost 5 bases at V and 5 bases at J; junction bases unmatched: 8. CDR3 nucleotides: TGTGCCAGTAGTCCCCTAGCGGGGGCCAGGGAGACCCAGTACTTC. It specifies CASSPLAGARETQYF. The complete variable domain, with remaining parts taken from reference TRBV19 and TRBJ2-5, reads DGGITQSPKYLFRKEGQNVTLSCEQNLNHDAMYWYRQDPGQGLRLIYYSQIVNDFQKGDIAEGYSVSREKKESFPLTVTSAQKNPTAFYLCASSPLAGARETQYFGPGTRLLVL.

V is TRBV6-1 and J is TRBJ2-7; 7 nucleotides line up with TRBD1. The V gene end was trimmed by 3 bases and the J gene end by 0 bases; junction bases not matched to a gene: 11. CDR1 and CDR2 from the germline V gene are MNHNS and SASEGT. CDR3 size: 17 residues. The CDR3 loop reads CASSDPWTGATSYEQYF. The CDR3 DNA sequence: TGTGCCAGCAGTGACCCATGGACAGGTGCTACCTCCTACGAGCAGTACTTC.

Notes on this clone: Mismatch with germline at one junction end may stem from a read error. The chain couples TRBV7-7 to TRBJ2-5; TRBD1 aligns across 10 bases. Looked up from germline, CDR1 is SSHAT and CDR2 is FNYEAQ (reference sequence). The CDR3 sequence is 13 residues long. For the CDR3, the DNA is TGTGCTAGCAGCCGGGACAGGGGAGAGACCCAGTACTTC. Translation gives CASSRDRGETQYF.

The rearrangement uses TRBV14 and TRBJ2-1, with D tentatively TRBD1 (5 bases). CDR3 length equals 18 residues. Trimming left V 0 bases short and J 5 bases short, with 20 bases between. Germline CDR1 reads SGHDN; CDR2 reads FVKESK. CDR3 region: CASSQDYSLPKGNNEQFF. The CDR3 DNA reads as TGTGCCAGCAGCCAAGATTATTCACTTCCGAAGGGGAACAATGAGCAGTTCTTC. The full variable domain, rest sourced from reference TRBV14 and TRBJ2-1, is EAGVTQFPSHSVIEKGQTVTLRCDPISGHDNLYWYRRVMGKEIKFLLHFVKESKQDESGMPNNRFLAERTGGTYSTLKVQPAELEDSGVYFCASSQDYSLPKGNNEQFFGPGTRLTVL.

The V call is TRBV27, the J call TRBJ2-2, with 13 bases fitting TRBD2. V gave up 3 bases and J gave up 5 bases; unmatched junction bases: 9. The CDR3 sequence is 18 residues long. Germline V lookup: CDR1 MNHEY, CDR2 SMNVEV (reference sequence). Here the CDR3 reads CASSFLTSGGSPTGELFF. For the CDR3, the DNA is TGTGCCAGCAGTTTTCTGACTAGCGGGGGGAGCCCAACCGGGGAGCTGTTTTTT.

This clone was seen a single time. The genes are TRBV27 and TRBJ1-1, with D unclear. Trimming stripped 7 bases from V and 7 bases from J, with 19 bases between. Looked up from germline, CDR1 is MNHEY and CDR2 is SMNVEV (reference sequence). The CDR3 has 14 residues. CDR3 residues: CASKVWLLGHEAFF. As DNA, the CDR3 is TGTGCCAGCAAAGTTTGGTTGCTCGGCCATGAAGCTTTCTTT.

The J gene is TRBJ1-6, the V gene TRBV27; the match to TRBD1 covers 8 bases. There are 13 residues in the CDR3. The V segment lost 7 bases and the J segment 5 bases; nucleotides outside the gene matches: 1. CDR1 MNHEY and CDR2 SMNVEV come from the germline V gene (reference sequence). The CDR3 protein is CASTDRDNSPLHF. CDR3 DNA sequence: TGTGCCAGCACGGACAGGGATAATTCACCCCTCCACTTT.

Notes on this clone: The sample contains more than one DNA sequence encoding this CDR3. The chain uses TRBV5-1 and TRBJ2-3; D ambiguous. The CDR3 loop spans 12 amino acids. V lost 2 bases and J lost 2, with 3 bases in between. CDR1 and CDR2 from the germline V gene are SGHRS and YFSETQ. The CDR3 nucleotides are TGCGCCAGCAGCTTAACCACAGATACGCAGTATTTT. This translates into CASSLTTDTQYF.

The CDR3, as DNA: TGTGCCAGCAGCTGGTTTGGAGGGGGCGCGTTTGGCTATGGCTACACCTTC. Protein sequence: CASSWFGGGAFGYGYTF. J is TRBJ1-2 and V is TRBV5-4; the match to TRBD1 covers 7 bases. The CDR3 spans 17 residues. Per germline, CDR1 SGHNT and CDR2 YYREEE (reference sequence). Losses at the gene ends were 3 bases for V and 4 bases for J; bases not matched to a gene: 15.

This sequence joins TRBV28 and TRBJ1-6; D ambiguous. Germline-derived CDR1 and CDR2 are MDHEN and SYDVKM. The CDR3 consists of 14 residues. V lost 4 bases and J lost 4, with 8 bases in between. CDR3 in amino acids: CASSSSGYNSPLHF. The DNA of the CDR3 is TGTGCCAGCAGTTCTTCCGGGTATAATTCACCCCTCCACTTT.

The rearrangement links TRBV12-3 or TRBV12-4 to TRBJ2-7; D is uncertain. This CDR3 region has 13 residues. The V and J ends lost 6 bases and 3 bases respectively, with 12 bases between them. CDR3 sequence reads: CASSWGPLYEQYF. The CDR3 nucleotides are TGTGCCAGCAGCTGGGGTCCCCTCTACGAGCAGTACTTC.

The chain has TRBV10-1 and TRBJ1-1, with D possibly TRBD1 on 6 matching bases. The V gene lost 0 bases and the J gene lost 7 bases, with 6 bases spanning the gap. The germline V gene has CDR1 WNHNN and CDR2 SYGVQD (reference sequence). CDR3 length: 12 amino acids. For the CDR3, the DNA is TGCGCCAGCAGTGAGTCGGGACATGAAGCTTTCTTT. Encoded protein: CASSESGHEAFF.

The chain employs TRBV19 and TRBJ1-1; D might be TRBD1 (6 bases). With 1 base removed from V and 0 bases from J, the gap between germline ends came to 12 bases. Per germline, CDR1 LNHDA and CDR2 SQIVND (reference sequence). There are 16 residues in the CDR3. CDR3 region: CASSIGGALMNTEAFF. CDR3 nucleotides: TGTGCCAGTAGTATAGGGGGGGCCCTCATGAACACTGAAGCTTTCTTT. Together with reference TRBV19 and TRBJ1-1, the CDR3 gives the full variable domain: DGGITQSPKYLFRKEGQNVTLSCEQNLNHDAMYWYRQDPGQGLRLIYYSQIVNDFQKGDIAEGYSVSREKKESFPLTVTSAQKNPTAFYLCASSIGGALMNTEAFFGQGTRLTVV.

The chain links TRBV29-1 to TRBJ2-3; D possibly matches TRBD1 or TRBD2 (6 bases each). Trimming shortened V by 3 bases and J by 4 bases, and 8 bases separated the two germline ends. From germline, CDR1 is SQVTM and CDR2 ANQGSEA. The CDR3 runs 12 residues. For the CDR3, the DNA is TGCAGCGTTGAGGGGGGCGCAGATACGCAGTATTTT. Amino acids: CSVEGGADTQYF.

V gene TRBV7-6 combines with J gene TRBJ2-7, with D unclear. The CDR3 is 15 residues long. Per the germline V gene, CDR1 is SGHVS and CDR2 is FNYEAQ. Trimming cost V 1 base and J 0 bases, with 10 bases left between them. The chain's CDR3 is CASSLEIQDSYEQYF. In nucleotides, the CDR3 is TGTGCCAGCAGCTTAGAGATCCAGGACTCCTACGAGCAGTACTTC.

The CDR3 bases are TGTGCCAGCAGCTTAGTAGGGCCTGCAACTAATGAAAAACTGTTTTTT. Translation: CASSLVGPATNEKLFF. V is TRBV11-2 and J is TRBJ1-4; D unclear. V was cut by 1 base and J by 0 bases, with 9 bases left in between. This CDR3 is built from 16 residues. Germline assignment: CDR1 SGHAT and CDR2 FQNNGV.